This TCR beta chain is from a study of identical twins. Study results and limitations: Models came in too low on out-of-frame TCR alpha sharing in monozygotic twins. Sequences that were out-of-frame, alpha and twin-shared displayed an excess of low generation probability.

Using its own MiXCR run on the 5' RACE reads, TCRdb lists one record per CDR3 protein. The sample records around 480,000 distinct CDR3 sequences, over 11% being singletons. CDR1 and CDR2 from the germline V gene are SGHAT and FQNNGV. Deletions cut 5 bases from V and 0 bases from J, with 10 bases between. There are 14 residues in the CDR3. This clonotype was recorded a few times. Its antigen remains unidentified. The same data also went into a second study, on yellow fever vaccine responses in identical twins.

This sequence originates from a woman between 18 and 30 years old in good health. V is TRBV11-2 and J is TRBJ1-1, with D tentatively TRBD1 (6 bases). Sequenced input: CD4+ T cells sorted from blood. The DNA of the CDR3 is TGTGCCAGCAGCGTTAACAGGGTGAACACTGAAGCTTTCTTT. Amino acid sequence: CASSVNRVNTEAFF.